What follows are 8 T cell receptor beta chains derived from one specimen sequenced in a study of control samples from healthy donors and cancer patients. The method was immunoSEQ multiplex PCR; TCRdb's version includes in-frame clones alone and lacks a portion of them. The sample holds approximately 58,000 clones; about 87% are singletons and the top ten take roughly 12%. The specimen was PBMCs. The receptors originated from a woman aged 60 to 75 with lung cancer.

This rearrangement joins TRBV20-1 to TRBJ1-4, with D hard to call. Trimming took off 6 bases at V and 5 bases at J, with 7 bases between the two ends. There are 11 residues in the CDR3. Per the germline V gene, CDR1 is DFQATT and CDR2 is SNEGSKA (reference sequence). The CDR3 spells CSALGNEKLFF. CDR3 nucleotide sequence: TGCAGTGCCCTAGGGAATGAAAAACTGTTTTTT.

This chain links TRBV6-6 with TRBJ2-2, with D hard to call. Germline CDR1 reads MNHNY; CDR2 reads SVGAGI (reference sequence). V was cut by 5 bases and J by 2 bases, with 9 bases left in between. The CDR3 is made up of 14 amino acids. CDR3 bases: TGTGCCAGCAGTAGGGCCCGAAACACCGGGGAGCTGTTTTTT. Translating it yields CASSRARNTGELFF.

The J gene is TRBJ2-5, the V gene TRBV6-1; 12 bases are a match to TRBD2. After removal of 3 bases from V and 0 bases from J, the junction contained 5 bases not matched to a gene. The CDR3 has 17 residues. Germline V lookup: CDR1 MNHNS, CDR2 SASEGT. The CDR3 DNA is TGTGCCAGCAGTGACGGACTAGCGGGGACTTACCAAGAGACCCAGTACTTC. Its translation is CASSDGLAGTYQETQYF.

The gene calls are TRBV5-1 and TRBJ2-7, with 8 bases aligning to TRBD1. CDR1 is SGHRS, CDR2 YFSETQ, per germline. V was pared by 3 bases and J by 5 bases, with 7 bases of the junction left unmatched. The CDR3 extends over 14 amino acids. CDR3 bases: TGCGCCAGCAGCTACCGGACAGGGACGCACGAGCAGTACTTC. Amino acids: CASSYRTGTHEQYF.

The chain combines TRBV5-1 with TRBJ1-1, with a weak D call TRBD1 (6 bases). Germline V gene lookup returns CDR1 SGHRS and CDR2 YFSETQ. This CDR3 has 14 residues. The V gene lost 10 bases and the J gene lost 5 bases, with 21 bases spanning the gap. This chain's CDR3 is CAVQRVPGVTEAFF. The CDR3, as DNA: TGCGCCGTACAGCGGGTGCCAGGGGTTACTGAAGCTTTCTTT.

The V gene is TRBV7-3, the J gene TRBJ2-7, with D unresolved. This CDR3 has 14 residues. Per germline, CDR1 SGHTA and CDR2 FQGTGA. With 5 bases removed from V and 2 bases from J, the gap between germline ends came to 13 bases. The CDR3 here is CASSPHMGTYEQYF. The CDR3 DNA is TGTGCCAGCAGCCCTCACATGGGAACCTACGAGCAGTACTTC.

The chain uses TRBV7-9 and TRBJ1-2; unclear D gene. Germline-derived CDR1 and CDR2 are SEHNR and FQNEAQ (reference sequence). V shed 5 bases and J shed 2 bases, with 21 bases lying between them. The CDR3 consists of 17 residues. The CDR3 sequence: CASSPRVYSGRNYGYTF. The CDR3 DNA is TGTGCCAGCAGCCCTAGGGTTTACTCGGGTCGGAACTATGGCTACACCTTC.

The chain joins TRBV5-7 to TRBJ1-4; a possible D gene is TRBD1 (5 bases). TRBV5-7 is classed as an ORF, of uncertain function. V was clipped by 0 bases and J by 3 bases, with 6 bases between them. This CDR3 spans 14 amino acids. CDR3 sequence: CASSLGDANEKLFF. For the CDR3, the DNA is TGTGCCAGCAGCTTGGGGGACGCTAATGAAAAACTGTTTTTT.